One TCR beta chain is described in this entry. Its antigen remains unknown. Oncomine TCR Beta short-read sequencing was applied to DNA from cultured CD4+ T cells. Investigators isolated genomic DNA from cultured CD4+ T cells. TCRdb processed the PCR reads anew with MiXCR; each CDR3 protein has one entry. The sample includes 9,500 to 14,000 distinct CDR3 sequences, around 28% of them seen just once. Treatment in this sample: approximately 9-day PBMC culture with coronavirus spike peptide pools or control peptides (ViraFEST assay). According to the study, CD4+ T cells from the unexposed donor were gathered ahead of the COVID-19 pandemic (2011-2018). The record originates from a study of vaccination and CD4 T cells after COVID-19. As for the study in general: Each enrolled participant received a two-dose regimen of either BNT162b2 or mRNA-1273 vaccine. Researchers treated cells with overlapping spike peptides taken from SARS-CoV-2, HCoV-NL63, HCoV-OC43 and HCoV-229E.

The CDR3 loop spans 16 amino acids. V was trimmed by 6 bases and J by 5 bases, leaving 22 bases between them. Looked up from germline, CDR1 is MNHNS and CDR2 is SASEGT. The clonotype was recovered from a human donor in good health. Sequenced: CD4+ T cells from blood, cultured in vitro. This chain uses TRBV6-1 with TRBJ1-2, with D possibly being TRBD1 (5 bases). The CDR3 DNA reads TGTGCCAGCAGCATCCCTTTTAAGTGGCGACAGTATGGCTACACCTTC. Amino acid sequence: CASSIPFKWRQYGYTF.